This TCR beta chain was identified during a study of shared clonotypes between healthy human individuals. Study at large: Each donor contributed plates that comprised three CD4 naive, three CD4 memory, two CD8 naive and one CD8 memory.

The method was immunoSEQ multiplex PCR; TCRdb's version includes in-frame clones alone and lacks a portion of them. The table includes more than 900,000 clones, about four fifths detected once. Among the donors, all were Caucasian adults who lived in Nashville, Tennessee. Losses at the gene ends were 7 bases for V and 3 bases for J; bases not matched to a gene: 8. Germline CDR1 is LNHDA and CDR2 is SQIVND (reference sequence). This CDR3 contains 15 residues. This TCR was sampled from a young man in good health. Some clones in this sample may be carry-over from other donors' samples. The rearrangement links TRBV19 to TRBJ2-7; 11 bases agree with TRBD2. Sequenced material: memory CD4+ T cells from PBMCs. Subset indicated: CD45RA-negative fraction. The CDR3, as DNA: TGTGCCAGTACTCCAGCCGGGACTAGCGGCTACGAGCAGTACTTC. This encodes CASTPAGTSGYEQYF.